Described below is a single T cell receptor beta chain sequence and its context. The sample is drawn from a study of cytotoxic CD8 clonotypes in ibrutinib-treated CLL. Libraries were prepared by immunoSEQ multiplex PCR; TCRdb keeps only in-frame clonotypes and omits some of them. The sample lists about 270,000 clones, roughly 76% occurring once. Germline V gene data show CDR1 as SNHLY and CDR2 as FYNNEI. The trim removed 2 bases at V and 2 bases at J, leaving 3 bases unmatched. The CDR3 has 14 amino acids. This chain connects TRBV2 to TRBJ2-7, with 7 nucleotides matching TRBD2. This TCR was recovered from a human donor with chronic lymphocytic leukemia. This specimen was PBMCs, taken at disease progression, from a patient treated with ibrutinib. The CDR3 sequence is CASSEFRGAYEQYF. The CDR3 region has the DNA TGTGCCAGCAGTGAATTCCGGGGGGCCTACGAGCAGTACTTC.